This T cell receptor (beta chain) was identified in a study of blood T cell repertoires in COVID-19. This clone showed up just a few times. TCRdb's table, derived via immunoSEQ multiplex PCR, lists solely in-frame clones and lacks some. The table shows roughly 100,000 clones, with about 90% occurring only once. The CDR3 contains 14 residues. Germline-derived CDR1 and CDR2 are MNHNY and SVGAGI (reference sequence). Trimming at V came to 7 bases and at J to 9 bases, leaving 7 bases not matched to a gene. The sequenced sample consisted of peripheral blood. The genes are TRBV6-6 and TRBJ1-5; 12 bases fit TRBD1. This clonotype was sampled from a human donor in a cohort sampled during active COVID-19. Here the CDR3 reads CASNDGTGGLPQHF. The CDR3 DNA follows: TGTGCCAGCAATGATGGGACAGGGGGCCTGCCCCAGCATTTT.